This T cell receptor (beta chain) is from a study of siplizumab effects on memory and regulatory T cells. General observations from the study: Treg-derived clones made up an average of about 73% of mappable alloreactive CD4+ clones with siplizumab and under 35% in controls. Memory cells seemed less diverse than naive T cells, which seemed major alloresponse contributors.

The germline CDR1 and CDR2 sequences are MDHEN and SYDVKM. The CDR3 is 16 residues long. The V and J ends lost 3 bases and 5 bases respectively, with 17 bases between them. This clone was detected a few times. Its antigen is currently unknown. This table comes from immunoSEQ multiplex PCR, and its TCRdb copy is limited to in-frame clones, with some not included. Of around 94,000 clones detected, 80% to 95% appear once; the ten largest clones hold about 1.1%. Input material: CD4+ T cells sorted from blood. The chain has TRBV28 and TRBJ1-5, with D possibly being TRBD1 (6 bases). The sequence was collected from a human donor in good health. The CDR3 region is CASSLGGARIYQPQHF. For the CDR3, the DNA is TGTGCCAGCAGTTTGGGGGGGGCGCGGATTTATCAGCCCCAGCATTTT.